The 17 T cell receptor beta chains presented below share a single source sample, sequenced in a study of technical replicates of blood from a handful of donors. Assay: immunoSEQ multiplex PCR; the TCRdb copy retains only in-frame clones and omits some. The sample includes roughly 74,000 clones, more than 85% seen only once; the top ten take 0.3% to 0.45%. Input material: T cells isolated from PBMCs. The receptors originated from a human donor in good health.

The V call is TRBV19, the J call TRBJ1-2; maybe TRBD1 (6 bases). This CDR3 contains 17 residues. The germline V gene encodes CDR1 LNHDA and CDR2 SQIVND (reference sequence). Trimming took off 1 base at V and 1 base at J, with 16 bases between the two ends. Here the CDR3 reads CASSIGTASLVNYGYTF. As DNA, the CDR3 is TGTGCCAGTAGTATAGGGACAGCTAGCTTAGTTAACTATGGCTACACCTTC.

The chain is built from TRBV11-3 and TRBJ2-3; 10 positions agree with TRBD2. CDR1 is SGHNT and CDR2 is YENEEA in the germline V gene. After removal of 3 bases from V and 6 bases from J, the junction contained 6 bases not matched to a gene. The CDR3 contains 15 residues. In DNA, the CDR3 is TGTGCCAGCAGCTTCAGACTAGCGGGTGGTGATACGCAGTATTTT. Translating gives CASSFRLAGGDTQYF.

This rearrangement joins TRBV5-4 to TRBJ2-1; the match to TRBD2 covers 10 bases. The CDR3 is 18 residues long. The V gene's germline CDR1 is SGHNT and CDR2 YYREEE (reference sequence). V was pared by 5 bases and J by 0 bases, with 11 bases of the junction left unmatched. The chain's CDR3 is CASSNPGLAFRSYNEQFF. The CDR3 coding sequence is TGTGCCAGCAGTAATCCGGGACTAGCGTTTCGCTCCTACAATGAGCAGTTCTTC.

The chain is built from TRBV2 and TRBJ1-5, with 7 bases lining up with TRBD1. After removal of 6 bases from V and 7 bases from J, the junction contained 18 bases not matched to a gene. There are 17 residues in the CDR3. Germline-derived CDR1 and CDR2 are SNHLY and FYNNEI. In nucleotides, the CDR3 is TGTGCCAGCAGGCGGACAGGCTTCTTCCGGACCGAACAGCCCCAGCATTTT. Translated, it gives CASRRTGFFRTEQPQHF. Drawing the rest from reference TRBV2 and TRBJ1-5, the complete variable domain is EPEVTQTPSHQVTQMGQEVILRCVPISNHLYFYWYRQILGQKVEFLVSFYNNEISEKSEIFDDQFSVERPDGSNFTLKIRSTKLEDSAMYFCASRRTGFFRTEQPQHFGDGTRLSIL.

The V call is TRBV7-9, the J call TRBJ1-2; a possible D gene is TRBD1 (6 bases). CDR3 length: 14 amino acids. Trimming removed 4 bases at V and 7 bases at J, with 16 bases between. Germline V gene data show CDR1 as SEHNR and CDR2 as FQNEAQ (reference sequence). CDR3 loop: CASSSPDRPSGYTF. In nucleotides, the CDR3 is TGTGCCAGCAGCTCCCCGGACAGACCGAGTGGCTACACCTTC.

In this sample, this clone turned up once. V is TRBV6-5 and J is TRBJ2-7; D is possibly TRBD2 (5 bases). CDR3 size: 15 residues. Germline CDR1 MNHEY, CDR2 SVGAGI. The germline V and J ends were trimmed by 6 bases and 9 bases, with 24 bases remaining between them. The CDR3 reads CASSRGGLVKEGQYF. The CDR3 DNA is TGTGCCAGCAGCCGAGGTGGACTCGTAAAGGAAGGGCAGTACTTC.

V and J are TRBV15 and TRBJ2-3; TRBD2 agrees at 15 bases. The V gene end was trimmed by 4 bases and the J gene end by 4 bases; junction bases not matched to a gene: 3. Germline V gene lookup returns CDR1 LNHNV and CDR2 YYDKDF (reference sequence). CDR3 length: 16 residues. The CDR3 protein is CATSIGTSGRPDTQYF. The CDR3, as DNA: TGTGCCACCAGCATAGGGACTAGCGGGAGGCCAGATACGCAGTATTTT.

The chain uses TRBV5-4 and TRBJ1-1; 9 nucleotides agree with TRBD1. The CDR3 is 13 amino acids. Trimming cost V 5 bases and J 3 bases; bases outside gene matches: 2. Germline assignment: CDR1 SGHNT and CDR2 YYREEE (reference sequence). The CDR3 DNA reads TGTGCCAGCAGATGGGACAGGGACACTGAAGCTTTCTTT. It codes for CASRWDRDTEAFF.

This sequence joins TRBV10-1 and TRBJ1-1, with 7 nucleotides matching TRBD1. Trimming removed 4 bases from V and 3 bases from J; junction bases left unmatched: 2. Germline V gene sequence: CDR1 WNHNN, CDR2 SYGVQD (reference sequence). The CDR3 length is 13 residues. CDR3 bases: TGCGCCAGCAGTGCAACAGGGGACACTGAAGCTTTCTTT. Translation: CASSATGDTEAFF.

The chain joins TRBV30 to TRBJ2-5; maybe TRBD2 (6 bases). V was shortened by 1 base and J by 7 bases, with 16 bases between the two germline ends. This CDR3 has 14 amino acids. CDR1 GTSNPN and CDR2 SVGIG come from the germline V gene (reference sequence). CDR3 DNA sequence: TGTGCCTGGAGTGATTATCGGGGGATGGGGACCCAGTACTTC. Encoded protein: CAWSDYRGMGTQYF. The entire variable domain, with the rest obtained from reference TRBV30 and TRBJ2-5, is as follows: SQTIHQWPATLVQPVGSPLSLECTVEGTSNPNLYWYRQAAGRGLQLLFYSVGIGQISSEVPQNLSASRPQDRQFILSSKKLLLSDSGFYLCAWSDYRGMGTQYFGPGTRLLVL.

Here the CDR3 reads CAWRRGVLAGGVMSYEQYF. In nucleotides, the CDR3 is TGTGCCTGGAGGAGAGGGGTTCTAGCGGGAGGCGTCATGTCCTACGAGCAGTACTTC. The J gene is TRBJ2-7, the V gene TRBV30, with TRBD2 matching over 11 bases. Germline V gives CDR1 GTSNPN, CDR2 SVGIG (reference sequence). The CDR3 extends over 19 amino acids. V lost 3 bases, J lost 1 base, and 17 bases stayed unmatched.

This clone showed up just a few times. This chain connects TRBV4-1 to TRBJ2-1, with D perhaps matching TRBD2 (5 bases). CDR1 MGHRA and CDR2 YSYEKL come from the germline V gene. The ends were cut back, 0 bases at V and 10 bases at J, with 7 bases in the middle. The CDR3 spans 12 residues. The CDR3 nucleotides read TGCGCCAGCAGCCAAGACGGCGGGGAGCAGTTCTTC. Protein sequence: CASSQDGGEQFF.

The rearrangement joins TRBV9 to TRBJ2-3; TRBD2 agrees at 8 bases. V lost 1 base, J lost 6 bases, and 10 bases stayed unmatched. Germline V gene lookup returns CDR1 SGDLS and CDR2 YYNGEE. The CDR3 sequence is 16 residues long. The CDR3 reads CASSVQAGVLSDTQYF. The CDR3 bases are TGTGCCAGCAGCGTACAAGCGGGAGTTCTGAGTGATACGCAGTATTTT.

The V gene is TRBV4-3, the J gene TRBJ1-4; tentatively, D is TRBD1 (5 bases). Trimming removed 1 base at V and 3 bases at J, with 9 bases between. The CDR3 sequence is 15 residues long. Per germline, CDR1 LGHNA and CDR2 YSLEER. The CDR3 DNA is TGCGCCAGCAGCCAAGTAATGGGGCCTAATGAAAAACTGTTTTTT. This translates into CASSQVMGPNEKLFF.

The CDR3 DNA is TGTGCCAGTAGTGCCCGGACAGGGGGAGATGAGCAGTTCTTC. Translation gives CASSARTGGDEQFF. The V gene is TRBV19, the J gene TRBJ2-1; 10 bases align to TRBD1. The ends lost 5 bases at V and 8 bases at J; junction bases unmatched: 6. The CDR3 runs 14 residues. Germline V lookup: CDR1 LNHDA, CDR2 SQIVND (reference sequence).

V gene TRBV4-3 combines with J gene TRBJ1-5; no firm D call. This CDR3 has 17 residues. Germline-derived CDR1 and CDR2 are LGHNA and YSLEER. V was cut by 0 bases and J by 0 bases, with 12 bases left in between. The CDR3 nucleotides are TGCGCCAGCAGCCAAGATAGTGTACGGGGTAGCAATCAGCCCCAGCATTTT. Translating gives CASSQDSVRGSNQPQHF.

The chain recombines TRBV14 with TRBJ1-2; TRBD1 aligns across 8 bases. Germline CDR1 is SGHDN and CDR2 is FVKESK. V gave up 4 bases and J gave up 4 bases; unmatched junction bases: 8. The CDR3 has 15 amino acids. In DNA form, the CDR3 reads TGTGCCAGCAGCCGAGGACAGGGAGGAGGCTATGGCTACACCTTC. It is translated as CASSRGQGGGYGYTF.